Listed below are T cell receptor beta chains from one sample, sequenced in a study of T cell responses to AZD1222 COVID-19 vaccine. Sequencing was performed with immunoSEQ multiplex PCR; in TCRdb, only in-frame clones are kept and a portion is missing. The table lists some 200,000 clones, approximately 93% of them singletons, with approximately 1.7% in the top ten. The sequencing here drew on peripheral blood, taken 28 days after the second AZD1222 dose. These receptors all stem from an adult who received the AZD1222 COVID-19 vaccine. CDR3s include the opening cysteine and the closing phenylalanine or tryptophan. D genes are given only for firm matches. Where a row states a size, it is once, few, many or the class of an expanded clone; other rows omit it.

D: TRBD2
size: .
J: TRBJ2-1
V: TRBV19
CDR3: CASSVGLAGVGNEQFF
DNA: TGTGCCAGTAGTGTAGGACTAGCGGGAGTGGGCAATGAGCAGTTCTTC

D: .
size: few
J: TRBJ1-2
V: TRBV19
CDR3: CASSILPRDSTYGYTF
DNA: TGTGCCAGTAGTATCTTACCCCGCGACAGTACTTATGGCTACACCTTC

D: TRBD1
size: .
J: TRBJ1-1
V: TRBV4-3
CDR3: CASSARDRGLGTEAFF
DNA: TGCGCCAGCAGCGCCCGGGACAGGGGGCTCGGGACTGAAGCTTTCTTT

D: TRBD1
size: .
J: TRBJ2-7
V: TRBV18
CDR3: CASSPDLGQGYEQYF
DNA: TGTGCCAGCTCACCAGATTTGGGACAGGGCTACGAGCAGTACTTC

D: TRBD1
size: .
J: TRBJ2-7
V: TRBV19
CDR3: CASSIPGQGTYEQYF
DNA: TGTGCCAGTAGTATCCCGGGACAGGGGACCTACGAGCAGTACTTC

D: .
size: .
J: TRBJ1-2
V: TRBV10-2
CDR3: CASSRDGTTYGYTF
DNA: TGCGCCAGCAGTCGAGACGGGACAACCTATGGCTACACCTTC

D: TRBD1
size: .
J: TRBJ2-7
V: TRBV7-9
CDR3: CASSFVLGQGMGEQYF
DNA: TGTGCCAGCAGCTTTGTTCTGGGACAGGGTATGGGCGAGCAGTACTTC

D: .
size: .
J: TRBJ1-2
V: TRBV12-5
CDR3: CASGLVVGAVNGYTF
DNA: TGTGCTAGTGGTTTGGTTGTGGGGGCTGTAAATGGCTACACCTTC

D: TRBD1
size: .
J: TRBJ1-2
V: TRBV27
CDR3: CASSWTGVGYGYTF
DNA: TGTGCCAGCAGTTGGACAGGGGTCGGCTATGGCTACACCTTC

D: TRBD2
size: .
J: TRBJ2-1
V: TRBV29-1
CDR3: CSVEGLAGNNEQFF
DNA: TGCAGCGTGGAAGGACTAGCGGGGAACAATGAGCAGTTCTTC

D: .
size: .
J: TRBJ1-1
V: TRBV18
CDR3: CASSPQATTEAFF
DNA: TGTGCCAGCTCACCCCAGGCTACCACTGAAGCTTTCTTT

D: .
size: .
J: TRBJ1-2
V: TRBV6-6
CDR3: CASIGQWGLGYTF
DNA: TGTGCCAGCATTGGGCAATGGGGTCTTGGCTACACCTTC

D: TRBD1
size: .
J: TRBJ2-7
V: TRBV5-8
CDR3: CASIRIRDRGNADEQYF
DNA: TGTGCCAGCATCCGGATCCGGGACAGGGGTAACGCCGACGAGCAGTACTTC

D: TRBD2
size: .
J: TRBJ2-3
V: TRBV25-1
CDR3: CASRRTSANGGTQYF
DNA: TGTGCCAGCCGACGGACTAGCGCCAACGGAGGTACGCAGTATTTT